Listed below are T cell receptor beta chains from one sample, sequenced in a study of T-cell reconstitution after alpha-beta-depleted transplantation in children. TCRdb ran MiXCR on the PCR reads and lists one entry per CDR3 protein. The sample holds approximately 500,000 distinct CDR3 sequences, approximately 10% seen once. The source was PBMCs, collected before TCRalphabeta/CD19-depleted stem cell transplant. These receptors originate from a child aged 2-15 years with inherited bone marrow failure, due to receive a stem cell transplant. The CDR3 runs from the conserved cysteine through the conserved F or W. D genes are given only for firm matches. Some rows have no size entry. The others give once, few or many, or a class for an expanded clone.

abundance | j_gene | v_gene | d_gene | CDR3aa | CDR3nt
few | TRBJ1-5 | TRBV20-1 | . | CSAPVGFRGDQPQHF | TGCAGTGCCCCGGTCGGGTTTAGGGGAGATCAGCCCCAGCATTTT
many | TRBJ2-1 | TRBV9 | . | CASSPRGYNEQFF | TGTGCCAGCAGCCCCCGTGGGTACAATGAGCAGTTCTTC
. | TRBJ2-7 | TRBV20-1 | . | CSAQSGTGLHEQYF | TGCAGTGCCCAAAGCGGAACAGGGCTCCACGAGCAGTACTTC
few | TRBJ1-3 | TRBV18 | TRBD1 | CASSPTTGDLSGNTIYF | TGTGCCAGCTCACCCACCACAGGGGACCTCTCTGGAAACACCATATATTTT
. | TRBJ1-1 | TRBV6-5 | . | CASSYSRGGGTEAFF | TGTGCCAGCAGTTACTCTAGGGGGGGGGGCACTGAAGCTTTCTTT
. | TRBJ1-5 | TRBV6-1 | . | CASRTVGSNQPQHF | TGTGCCAGCAGGACTGTGGGAAGCAATCAGCCCCAGCATTTT
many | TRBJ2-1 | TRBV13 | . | CASSTSLGNEQFF | TGTGCCAGCAGCACTAGCTTAGGCAATGAGCAGTTCTTC
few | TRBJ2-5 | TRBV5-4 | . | CASRSGATTTDGTQYF | TGTGCCAGCAGATCGGGAGCGACTACCACAGATGGGACCCAGTACTTC
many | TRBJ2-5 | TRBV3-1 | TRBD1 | CASSQGSGSGTAQETQYF | TGTGCCAGCAGCCAAGGATCGGGATCTGGGACAGCCCAAGAGACCCAGTACTTC
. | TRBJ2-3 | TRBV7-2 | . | CASSLVGRRFVHTQYF | TGTGCCAGCAGCTTAGTGGGACGACGGTTTGTCCATACGCAGTATTTT
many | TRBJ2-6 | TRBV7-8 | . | CASSLGDPSGANVLTF | TGTGCCAGCAGCTTAGGGGATCCCTCTGGGGCCAACGTCCTGACTTTC
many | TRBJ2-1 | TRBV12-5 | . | CASALGYHEQFF | TGTGCTAGTGCCCTGGGGTACCATGAGCAGTTCTTC
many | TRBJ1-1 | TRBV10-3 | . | CAIRQLNTEAFF | TGTGCCATTCGACAGCTGAACACTGAAGCTTTCTTT
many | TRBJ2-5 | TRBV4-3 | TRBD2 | CASSSFGGLAEGEETQYF | TGCGCCAGCAGCTCGTTTGGGGGACTAGCGGAGGGGGAAGAGACCCAGTACTTC
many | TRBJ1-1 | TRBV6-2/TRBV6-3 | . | CASSYPWTEAFF | TGTGCCAGCAGTTACCCATGGACTGAAGCTTTCTTT
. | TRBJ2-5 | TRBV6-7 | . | CFRVGWGQEGQETQYF | TGTTTTCGGGTGGGGTGGGGCCAGGAGGGCCAAGAGACCCAGTACTTC
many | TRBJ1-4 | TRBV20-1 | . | CSARVGNEKLFF | TGCAGTGCTAGAGTCGGTAATGAAAAACTGTTTTTT
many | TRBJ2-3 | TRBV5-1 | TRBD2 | CASSLWLAGTDTQYF | TGCGCCAGCAGCTTGTGGCTAGCGGGGACAGATACGCAGTATTTT
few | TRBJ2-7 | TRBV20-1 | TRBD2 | CSARPGGRGAYEQYF | TGCAGTGCTAGACCGGGAGGCCGTGGGGCCTACGAGCAGTACTTC
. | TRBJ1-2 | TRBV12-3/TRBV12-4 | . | CASSLIPIESGYTF | TGTGCCAGCAGTTTAATCCCTATCGAATCTGGCTACACCTTC
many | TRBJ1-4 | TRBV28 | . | CASRDTGRPNEKLFF | TGTGCCAGCAGAGACACAGGGAGGCCTAATGAAAAACTGTTTTTT
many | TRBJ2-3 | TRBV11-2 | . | CASSLGLSSLFDTQYF | TGTGCCAGCAGCTTAGGCCTGAGCTCCCTCTTTGATACGCAGTATTTT
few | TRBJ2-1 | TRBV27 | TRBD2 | CASSRHVPGTSLGTDEQFF | TGTGCCAGCAGTAGACACGTACCCGGGACTAGCCTGGGGACGGATGAGCAGTTCTTC
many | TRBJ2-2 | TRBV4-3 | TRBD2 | CASTPSIAGIGTGELFF | TGCGCCAGCACCCCGTCTATAGCGGGTATAGGGACCGGGGAGCTGTTTTTT
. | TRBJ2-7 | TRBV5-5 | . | CASSLASLASSYEQYF | TGTGCCAGCAGCTTGGCGTCCCTAGCGAGCTCCTACGAGCAGTACTTC
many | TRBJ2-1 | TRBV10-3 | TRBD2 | CAIRGTSGREGFF | TGTGCCATCAGGGGGACTAGCGGAAGAGAAGGGTTCTTC
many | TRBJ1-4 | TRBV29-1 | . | CSVIQTGEKLFF | TGCAGCGTCATTCAGACAGGTGAAAAACTGTTTTTT
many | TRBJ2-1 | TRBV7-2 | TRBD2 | CASSFVGSGRSYNEQFF | TGTGCCAGCAGCTTTGTGGGTAGCGGGAGAAGCTACAATGAGCAGTTCTTC
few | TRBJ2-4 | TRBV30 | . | CAWSVAGQNIQYF | TGTGCCTGGAGTGTAGCAGGGCAAAACATTCAGTACTTC
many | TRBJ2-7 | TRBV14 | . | CARQPRTLYEQYF | TGTGCCAGGCAACCCCGGACACTCTACGAGCAGTACTTC
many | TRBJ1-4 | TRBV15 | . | CATSRDPIGTPGEKLFF | TGTGCCACCAGCAGAGACCCCATCGGGACGCCAGGGGAAAAACTGTTTTTT
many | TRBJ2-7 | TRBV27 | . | CASSYYPTYEQYF | TGTGCCAGCAGTTATTACCCCACCTACGAGCAGTACTTC
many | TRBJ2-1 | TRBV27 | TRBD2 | CASSLFLAGYNEQFF | TGTGCCAGCAGTTTATTCCTAGCGGGTTACAATGAGCAGTTCTTC
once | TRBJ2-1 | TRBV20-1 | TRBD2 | CSARGELAARIYNEQFF | TGCAGTGCTAGAGGCGAGCTAGCGGCCAGGATCTACAATGAGCAGTTCTTC
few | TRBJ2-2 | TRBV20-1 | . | CSAKSGAGELFF | TGCAGTGCTAAATCAGGGGCCGGGGAGCTGTTTTTT
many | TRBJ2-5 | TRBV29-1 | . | CSVAPGGLETQYF | TGCAGCGTGGCCCCCGGTGGGCTTGAGACCCAGTACTTC
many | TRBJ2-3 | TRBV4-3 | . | CASSQDLTGLTDTQYF | TGCGCCAGCAGCCAAGATCTGACCGGGCTCACAGATACGCAGTATTTT
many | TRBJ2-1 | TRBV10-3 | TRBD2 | CAISGGSSGRIGEQFF | TGTGCCATCAGTGGGGGTTCTAGCGGGAGAATAGGTGAGCAGTTCTTC
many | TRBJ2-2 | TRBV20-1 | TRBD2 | CSARVLAVNANTGELFF | TGCAGTGCTAGAGTCCTAGCGGTAAACGCGAACACCGGGGAGCTGTTTTTT
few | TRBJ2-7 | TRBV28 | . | CASSFERILYEQYF | TGTGCCAGCAGTTTCGAGCGCATTTTATACGAGCAGTACTTC
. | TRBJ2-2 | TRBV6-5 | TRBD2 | CASSYGGSTGELFF | TGTGCCAGCAGTTATGGCGGGAGCACCGGGGAGCTGTTTTTT
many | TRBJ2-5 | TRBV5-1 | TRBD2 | CASDAGEGETQYF | TGCGCCAGCGACGCGGGAGAGGGGGAGACCCAGTACTTC
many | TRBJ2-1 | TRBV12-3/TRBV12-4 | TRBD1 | CASSLTGKSYNEQFF | TGTGCCAGCAGTCTGACAGGGAAATCCTACAATGAGCAGTTCTTC
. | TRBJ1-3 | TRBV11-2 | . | CASSLGTGPICGNTIYF | TGTGCCAGCAGCTTAGGAACAGGGCCCATCTGTGGAAACACCATATATTTT
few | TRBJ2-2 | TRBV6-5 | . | CASSYSRAANTGELFF | TGTGCCAGCAGTTACTCGAGGGCCGCGAACACCGGGGAGCTGTTTTTT
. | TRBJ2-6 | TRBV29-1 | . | CSVKELRANVLTF | TGCAGCGTGAAGGAGCTCCGGGCCAACGTCCTGACTTTC
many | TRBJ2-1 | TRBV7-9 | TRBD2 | CASSSPGGAPQFF | TGTGCCAGCAGCTCACCCGGGGGGGCTCCGCAGTTCTTC
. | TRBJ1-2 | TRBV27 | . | CARSLGGQNYGYTF | TGTGCCAGGAGTTTAGGAGGCCAAAACTATGGCTACACCTTC
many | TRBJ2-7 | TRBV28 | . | CASSLRGFYEQYF | TGTGCCAGCAGTTTACGGGGGTTCTACGAGCAGTACTTC
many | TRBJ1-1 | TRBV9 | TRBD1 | CASSINSGTGSTEAFF | TGTGCCAGCAGCATCAACTCCGGGACAGGGTCCACTGAAGCTTTCTTT
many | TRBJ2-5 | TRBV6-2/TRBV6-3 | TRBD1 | CASSQEDRVYQETQYF | TGTGCCAGCAGTCAAGAGGACAGGGTGTACCAAGAGACCCAGTACTTC
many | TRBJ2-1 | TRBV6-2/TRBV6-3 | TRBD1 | CASSLGAGGNNEQFF | TGTGCCAGCAGCCTCGGGGCAGGGGGAAACAATGAGCAGTTCTTC
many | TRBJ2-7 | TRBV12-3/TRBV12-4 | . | CASRPNTRFGEQYF | TGTGCCAGCAGACCCAATACTAGGTTTGGCGAGCAGTACTTC
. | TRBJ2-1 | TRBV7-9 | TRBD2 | CASSLGWASGPGGSYNEQFF | TGTGCCAGCAGCTTAGGTTGGGCCAGCGGGCCGGGGGGATCCTACAATGAGCAGTTCTTC
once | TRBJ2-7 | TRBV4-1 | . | CASSHLSGSNYEQYF | TGCGCCAGCAGCCATTTGAGCGGGTCAAACTACGAGCAGTACTTC
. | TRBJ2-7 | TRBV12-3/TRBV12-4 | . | CASSPHGPSPLYEQYF | TGTGCCAGCAGTCCCCACGGACCTTCACCTCTCTACGAGCAGTACTTC
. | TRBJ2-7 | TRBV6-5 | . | CASSYAAPYEQYF | TGTGCCAGCAGTTACGCTGCTCCCTACGAGCAGTACTTC
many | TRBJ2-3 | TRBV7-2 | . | CASSFLGLGDTQYF | TGTGCCAGCAGCTTCCTTGGTTTGGGAGATACGCAGTATTTT
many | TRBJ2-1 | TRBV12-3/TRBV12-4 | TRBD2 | CASSSGLALHSYNEQFF | TGTGCCAGCAGTTCAGGACTAGCGCTTCACTCCTACAATGAGCAGTTCTTC